These T cell receptor beta chains were read from a single sample in a study of blood T cell repertoires in COVID-19. Here immunoSEQ multiplex PCR was the method, and the copy in TCRdb shows in-frame clones only, minus some. The sample lists more than 450,000 clones; about nine tenths were seen once. Sequenced sample: PBMCs or T cells enriched from blood (not recorded which). Receptor source: a woman under 30 who had recovered from COVID-19. Both conserved end residues are part of each CDR3. The D gene is left open where the match is weak. Clone sizes are given selectively: once, few, many, or a class where the clone is expanded.

TRBV27	TRBD1	.	TRBJ2-2	TGTGCCAGCAGTCCCCTGGACAGGGACGCCGGGGAGCTGTTTTTT	CASSPLDRDAGELFF
TRBV6-1	.	.	TRBJ1-1	TGTGCCAGCAGTGAAAGGAGTGGCCTAAGGACAGAAGCTTTCTTT	CASSERSGLRTEAFF
TRBV19	TRBD2	.	TRBJ2-2	TGTGCCACCCTGACCGGGGGGGGGCAGTTTTCCGGGGAGCTGTTTTTT	CATLTGGGQFSGELFF
TRBV20-1	TRBD1	.	TRBJ2-7	TGCAGTGCTAGTTCCCTTACAGGGGGCGCCGCCTACGAGCAGTACTTC	CSASSLTGGAAYEQYF
TRBV6-1	.	.	TRBJ1-2	TGTGCCAGCAGTGAAGCTTCGGCGGGCTTCTATGGCTACACCTTC	CASSEASAGFYGYTF
TRBV28	TRBD1	.	TRBJ2-7	TGTGCCAGCGTTTTCACGGGACAGAGCTACGAGCAGTACTTC	CASVFTGQSYEQYF
TRBV4-1	.	few	TRBJ1-5	TGCGCCAGCAGCCAAGATGCAGGGGATAATCAGCCCCAGCATTTT	CASSQDAGDNQPQHF
TRBV7-9	.	.	TRBJ2-5	TGTGCCAGCAGCTTTCGGGGATCGGAAGAGACCCAGTACTTC	CASSFRGSEETQYF
TRBV4-2	TRBD1	.	TRBJ2-1	TGTGCCAGCAGCCAAGATGAGGGGGCCAGAGAGCAGTTCTTC	CASSQDEGAREQFF
TRBV6-5	.	.	TRBJ2-1	TGTGCCAGCAGGATTCAGGGTGGAGATGAGCAGTTCTTC	CASRIQGGDEQFF
TRBV7-2	TRBD2	.	TRBJ2-3	TGTGCCAGCAGCTTATTTTTGGGGGGGAGCACAGATACGCAGTATTTT	CASSLFLGGSTDTQYF
TRBV3-1/TRBV3-2	.	once	TRBJ1-6	TGTGCCACCGGACAGCTTAATTCACCCCTCCACTTT	CATGQLNSPLHF
TRBV4-1	.	few	TRBJ1-6	TGCGCCAGCAGCCAAGATGGAAGGGGGGGCACTCTACCCCTCCACTTT	CASSQDGRGGTLPLHF
TRBV18	.	few	TRBJ2-1	TGTGCCAGCTCACTTTCCCGCGGGGCTTTCAATGAGCAGTTCTTC	CASSLSRGAFNEQFF
TRBV30	.	few	TRBJ1-4	TGTGCCTGGAATCAGGGTCGTAATGAAAAACTGTTTTTT	CAWNQGRNEKLFF
TRBV12-3/TRBV12-4	TRBD1	.	TRBJ1-2	TGTGCCAGCAGGGGGGACAGTTACTATGGCTACACCTTC	CASRGDSYYGYTF
TRBV5-1	TRBD1	few	TRBJ1-2	TGCGCCAGCTTTGGGACAGGGACTAGCTATGGCTACACCTTC	CASFGTGTSYGYTF
TRBV9	TRBD1	.	TRBJ2-3	TGTGCCAGCAGCTCCCGACAGGGGCCAGTGTTATACCCACGCACAGATACGCAGTATTTT	CASSSRQGPVLYPRTDTQYF
TRBV2	.	.	TRBJ2-5	TGTGGTGGGGGCCTCATCACAGAGACCCAGTACTTC	CGGGLITETQYF
TRBV18	.	.	TRBJ1-4	TGTGCCAGCTCCCAAAGGGAGGACGAAAAACTGTTTTTT	CASSQREDEKLFF
TRBV5-1	.	.	TRBJ1-2	TGCGCCAGCAGCCCCTCCGGCTATGGCTACACCTTC	CASSPSGYGYTF
TRBV28	.	.	TRBJ1-2	TGTGCCAGCAGGGCCCCCCGGGGGAACTATGGCTACACCTTC	CASRAPRGNYGYTF
TRBV3-1/TRBV3-2	.	.	TRBJ1-1	TGTGCCAGCAGCCCCGAATCAGGTCACACTGAAGCTTTCTTT	CASSPESGHTEAFF
TRBV4-1	TRBD1	once	TRBJ1-2	TGCGCCAGCAGCCAAGTGGGACAGGGCATGAACTATGGCTACACCTTC	CASSQVGQGMNYGYTF
TRBV4-2	TRBD1	few	TRBJ1-2	TGTGCCAGCAGCCACCCCGGGACAGGGGCGAATGGCTACACCTTC	CASSHPGTGANGYTF
TRBV7-2	TRBD1	.	TRBJ2-7	TGTGCCAGCAGGCTGGACAGGGCCTCCTACGAGCAGTACTTC	CASRLDRASYEQYF
TRBV30	.	.	TRBJ1-6	TGTGCCTGGAGTGTACCCCCTAAGTCCTATCCAGGCCTCTCGTGGTCACCCCTCCACTTT	CAWSVPPKSYPGLSWSPLHF
TRBV3-1/TRBV3-2	TRBD1	.	TRBJ1-4	TGTGCCAGCAGCCGGACAGGAAATGAAAAACTGTTTTTT	CASSRTGNEKLFF
TRBV5-6	.	once	TRBJ2-2	TGTGCCAGCAGCTTGGAAAGGGGGTTCTACACCGGGGAGCTGTTTTTT	CASSLERGFYTGELFF
TRBV28	.	once	TRBJ1-2	TGTGCCAGCAGTTTGGGAGGGGAAGGTCATGGCTACACCTTC	CASSLGGEGHGYTF
TRBV5-1	.	.	TRBJ2-2	TGCGCCAGCAGCTTACGGGGGGCCCCGGGCACCGGGGAGCTGTTTTTT	CASSLRGAPGTGELFF
TRBV3-1/TRBV3-2	.	.	TRBJ2-7	TGTGCCAGCAGCCAGGAACAGGGGGGGTTGCCCTACGAGCAGTACTTC	CASSQEQGGLPYEQYF
TRBV5-1	TRBD2	.	TRBJ2-1	TGCGCCAGCTCTGCGGGGGTTTCCTACAATGAGCAGTTCTTC	CASSAGVSYNEQFF
TRBV28	TRBD1	.	TRBJ1-2	TGTGCCAGCAGTCCTGGGACAGGGAACTATGGCTACACCTTC	CASSPGTGNYGYTF
TRBV19	TRBD2	.	TRBJ2-1	TGTGCCAGTAGTATAGATCGGGGAGCGGGGGGGCCTATTGAGCAGTTCTTC	CASSIDRGAGGPIEQFF